The entry below gives a single T cell receptor (beta chain) sequence along with its context. Its target is not known. Trimming cost V 2 bases and J 4 bases, with 7 bases left between them. The CDR3 sequence is 13 residues long. Germline CDR1 reads MNHEY; CDR2 reads SVGAGI. This sample was taken from a study of radiotherapy plus CTLA-4 blockade in lung cancer. Assay used: immunoSEQ multiplex PCR; TCRdb lists only in-frame clones, some missing. The data contain tens of thousands of clones, 70% to 85% of them singletons. The study, taken as a whole, reports: In blood, after radiotherapy plus ipilimumab, tumor-derived TCR clones expanded.

The sample here was peripheral blood, taken from a patient treated with radiotherapy plus ipilimumab. This chain connects TRBV6-5 to TRBJ2-3; D unresolved. This receptor was taken from a human donor with non-small cell lung cancer who had stable disease on radiotherapy plus ipilimumab. CDR3 DNA sequence: TGTGCCAGCAGTTACCGGTCATCAGATACGCAGTATTTT. It is translated as CASSYRSSDTQYF.